These 5 T cell receptor beta chains were sequenced from one sample in a study of control samples from healthy donors and cancer patients. Libraries were prepared by immunoSEQ multiplex PCR; TCRdb keeps only in-frame clonotypes and omits some of them. The table shows almost 95,000 clones, with about nine tenths occurring only once. Sequenced input: blood. The receptors stem from a woman in her late teens or twenties in good health.

CDR3: CASSRLGIPKNIQYF. The CDR3 DNA reads TGCGCCAGCAGCCGCCTGGGAATTCCCAAAAACATTCAGTACTTC. The chain has TRBV4-1 and TRBJ2-4; D not resolved. V lost 4 bases and J lost 2, with 12 bases in between. The CDR3 contains 15 residues. Germline CDR1 reads MGHRA; CDR2 reads YSYEKL.

V gene TRBV7-9 combines with J gene TRBJ2-3, with D possibly being TRBD2 (7 bases). Per the germline V gene, CDR1 is SEHNR and CDR2 is FQNEAQ (reference sequence). The length of the CDR3 is 15 residues. V was trimmed by 2 bases and J by 4 bases, leaving 13 bases between them. The CDR3 region is CASSLWGGAPDTQYF. CDR3 bases: TGTGCCAGCAGCTTATGGGGGGGGGCCCCAGATACGCAGTATTTT. Full variable domain (outside the CDR3, taken from reference TRBV7-9 and TRBJ2-3): DTGVSQNPRHKITKRGQNVTFRCDPISEHNRLYWYRQTLGQGPEFLTYFQNEAQLEKSRLLSDRFSAERPKGSFSTLEIQRTEQGDSAMYLCASSLWGGAPDTQYFGPGTRLTVL.

To note about this clone: Within the sample, other DNA sequences also encode this same CDR3. V and J are TRBV10-1 and TRBJ2-3, with a tentative D call TRBD1 (6 bases). CDR1 is WNHNN, CDR2 SYGVQD, per germline (reference sequence). This CDR3 region has 15 residues. The V end was cut by 0 bases, the J end by 4 bases, with 11 bases between. The CDR3 DNA sequence: TGCGCCAGCAGTGAGTCGGTGGGGGCGGCAGATACGCAGTATTTT. The encoded protein is CASSESVGAADTQYF.

The chain couples TRBV3-1 (or the pseudogene TRBV3-2) to TRBJ2-5; 10 positions agree with TRBD2. Germline lookup yields CDR1 LGHDT and CDR2 YNNKEL (reference sequence). The CDR3 consists of 14 residues. V shed 4 bases and J 3 bases; nucleotides not matched to a gene: 2. The CDR3 coding sequence is TGTGCCAGCAGCCTTACTAGCGGGGAAGAGACCCAGTACTTC. It translates to CASSLTSGEETQYF.

With regard to this clone: At one boundary the junction diverges from the germline segment, which might be a read error. The chain couples TRBV7-8 to TRBJ2-3; D is ambiguous. The CDR3 is made up of 12 amino acids. Germline V lookup: CDR1 SGHVS, CDR2 FQNEAQ. CDR3: CASSLDRTARNF. The CDR3 coding sequence is TGTGCCAGCAGCTTAGATCGAACAGCTAGGAATTTT.